The 29 T cell receptor beta chains below were found in one sample sequenced in a study of T cell responses to AZD1222 COVID-19 vaccine (dated by TCRdb to the early 2020s). Libraries were made using the immunoSEQ multiplex PCR assay. TCRdb mirrors the immuneACCESS table, restricted to in-frame sequences. Some clones are absent from its copies; in checked studies, under half trace to an unresolved V gene, and the reason for the others is unknown. Recorded for this sample are approximately 150,000 clones; 91% of them occurred a single time. The ten largest clonotypes hold about 1.9% of the sample. The time point label of this sample denotes: baseline before first vaccination. The source material was peripheral blood, sampled on day 0 of AZD1222 vaccination. Receptors originate from an adult in good health.

The CDR3 here is CASSPRDRVNSPPEAFF. In DNA form, the CDR3 reads TGTGCCAGTAGTCCAAGGGACAGGGTAAATAGTCCTCCTGAAGCTTTCTTT. This rearrangement joins TRBV19 to TRBJ1-1, with 9 positions matching TRBD1. This CDR3 is built from 17 residues. After removal of 5 bases from V and 6 bases from J, the junction contained 16 bases not matched to a gene. Germline V gives CDR1 LNHDA, CDR2 SQIVND (reference sequence).

This clone was seen once. DNA for the CDR3: TGCAGCGCTAGGACAGGGTCAGCATACGAGCAGTACTTC. This translates into CSARTGSAYEQYF. The J gene is TRBJ2-7, the V gene TRBV29-1, with 8 nucleotides matching TRBD1. V dropped 7 bases and J dropped 4; count of bases not matched to a gene: 9. Germline V gives CDR1 SQVTM, CDR2 ANQGSEA. The CDR3 runs 13 residues.

CDR3 DNA sequence: TGTGCCAGCAGCTTGGACTCGTGGCAGGGAGGCACTGAAGCTTTCTTT. Protein sequence: CASSLDSWQGGTEAFF. V gene TRBV5-8 combines with J gene TRBJ1-1; D might be TRBD1 (5 bases). This CDR3 is built from 16 residues. Trimming left V 0 bases short and J 4 bases short, with 16 bases between. CDR1 SGHTS and CDR2 YDEGEE come from the germline V gene.

The chain combines TRBV10-2 with TRBJ2-1; TRBD1 might be the D (6 bases). The CDR3 runs 15 residues. CDR1 is WSHSY, CDR2 SAAADI, per germline. V gave up 7 bases and J gave up 7 bases, with 20 bases separating them. DNA for the CDR3: TGCGCCAGCACCGAAAGGCAGGGGCCTGTTAATGAGCAGTTCTTC. Residues: CASTERQGPVNEQFF.

This rearrangement joins TRBV30 to TRBJ1-1, with a possible D match to TRBD1 (5 bases). The CDR3 has 13 amino acids. Germline CDR1 GTSNPN, CDR2 SVGIG (reference sequence). Trimming left V 0 bases short and J 5 bases short, with 10 bases between. The CDR3 bases are TGTGCCTGGAGTGTGGTCAGGGTTACTGAAGCTTTCTTT. This codes for CAWSVVRVTEAFF. The full variable domain, in which reference TRBV30 and TRBJ1-1 provide the parts outside the CDR3, is SQTIHQWPATLVQPVGSPLSLECTVEGTSNPNLYWYRQAAGRGLQLLFYSVGIGQISSEVPQNLSASRPQDRQFILSSKKLLLSDSGFYLCAWSVVRVTEAFFGQGTRLTVV.

The chain joins TRBV20-1 to TRBJ1-4, with D unclear. The CDR3 length is 14 residues. V lost 3 bases and J lost 0, with 8 bases in between. The germline CDR1 and CDR2 sequences are DFQATT and SNEGSKA (reference sequence). Here the CDR3 reads CSASSLATNEKLFF. The DNA for the CDR3 is TGCAGTGCTAGTTCTCTCGCAACTAATGAAAAACTGTTTTTT.

This clone was observed once. This chain links TRBV3-1 (or the pseudogene TRBV3-2) with TRBJ2-7; D may correspond to TRBD1 or TRBD2 (5 bases each). The CDR3 has 15 residues. Germline-derived CDR1 and CDR2 are LGHDT and YNNKEL (reference sequence). V lost 4 bases and J 2 bases, leaving 15 bases between the germline ends. The chain's CDR3 is CASSPRWDDPYEQYF. CDR3 nucleotides: TGTGCCAGCAGCCCCAGGTGGGACGACCCCTACGAGCAGTACTTC.

The rearrangement uses TRBV14 and TRBJ1-1; D might be TRBD1 (5 bases). Germline V gives CDR1 SGHDN, CDR2 FVKESK. Trimming took 3 bases from V and 4 from J, leaving 12 bases between them. The CDR3 loop spans 14 amino acids. CDR3: CASSHTRGGTEAFF. The CDR3 DNA reads TGTGCCAGCAGCCATACTCGGGGCGGCACTGAAGCTTTCTTT.

CDR3 residues: CASSQDLGESPLHF. The CDR3 DNA is TGCGCCAGCAGCCAAGATTTGGGAGAATCACCCCTCCACTTT. The chain uses TRBV4-3 and TRBJ1-6; D unclear. Per the germline V gene, CDR1 is LGHNA and CDR2 is YSLEER. The CDR3 contains 14 residues. Trimming left V 0 bases short and J 10 bases short, with 10 bases between.

The chain has TRBV11-2 and TRBJ1-2; D call uncertain. Per germline, CDR1 SGHAT and CDR2 FQNNGV. Trimming shortened V by 5 bases and J by 5 bases, and 12 bases separated the two germline ends. The CDR3 is made up of 13 amino acids. In nucleotides, the CDR3 is TGTGCCAGCAGCCCCAGCGGCAGATATGGCTACACCTTC. It specifies CASSPSGRYGYTF.

The CDR3 protein is CASSESRGTYEQYF. In nucleotides, the CDR3 is TGTGCCAGCAGTGAAAGTCGGGGTACCTACGAGCAGTACTTC. V is TRBV6-1 and J is TRBJ2-7, with a possible D match to TRBD2 (5 bases). The CDR3 loop spans 14 amino acids. Germline lookup yields CDR1 MNHNS and CDR2 SASEGT. Trimming took off 2 bases at V and 2 bases at J, with 10 bases between the two ends.

The rearrangement joins TRBV24-1 to TRBJ2-5; D is unclear. Germline values: CDR1 KGHDR, CDR2 SFDVKD. The CDR3 is 12 residues long. Trimming pared 3 bases from V and 7 bases from J, leaving 8 bases between. This CDR3 reads CATSDPLGTQYF. The CDR3 DNA is TGTGCCACCAGTGATCCCTTAGGGACCCAGTACTTC.

The chain joins TRBV3-1 (or the pseudogene TRBV3-2) to TRBJ2-7; 14 nucleotides agree with TRBD2. The germline V gene has CDR1 LGHDT and CDR2 YNNKEL (reference sequence). The CDR3 covers 16 residues. V dropped 1 base and J dropped 6; count of bases not matched to a gene: 5. CDR3 region: CASSQAGTSGSGEQYF. As DNA, the CDR3 is TGTGCCAGCAGCCAAGCGGGGACTAGCGGGAGTGGCGAGCAGTACTTC.

The chain combines TRBV4-3 with TRBJ2-1; maybe TRBD2 (6 bases). V was shortened by 4 bases and J by 7 bases, with 17 bases between the two germline ends. The germline CDR1 and CDR2 sequences are LGHNA and YSLEER. The CDR3 contains 15 residues. In DNA form, the CDR3 reads TGCGCCAGCAGCCTCACCGGGACTCCAAGGAATGAGCAGTTCTTC. Translation gives CASSLTGTPRNEQFF.

This chain connects TRBV24-1 to TRBJ2-3; D is possibly TRBD2 (6 bases). V was shortened by 4 bases and J by 4 bases, with 14 bases between the two germline ends. The CDR3 spans 15 residues. From germline, CDR1 is KGHDR and CDR2 SFDVKD. CDR3 sequence (DNA): TGTGCCACCAGTGACGGGACTTCGCTCGCAGATACGCAGTATTTT. Translating gives CATSDGTSLADTQYF.

A remark on this clone: The DNA is omitted, as the CDR3 cannot be located on it reliably, and the CDR3 follows TCRdb's listing. The chain has TRBV19 and TRBJ1-6; TRBD1 is taken as the D call from the table, unchecked against the DNA. Germline-derived CDR1 and CDR2 are LNHDA and SQIVND (reference sequence). The CDR3 is 15 amino acids long, termini counted. This CDR3 reads CASTSGQGDNSPLHF.

The gene calls are TRBV7-2 and TRBJ2-7; no clear D. Germline CDR1 is SGHTA and CDR2 is FQGNSA. CDR3 length: 17 amino acids. The V end was cut by 4 bases, the J end by 4 bases, with 23 bases between. The CDR3 sequence is CASSWRPPLEDLYEQYF. The CDR3 coding sequence is TGTGCCAGCAGCTGGCGACCCCCCCTAGAGGACCTATACGAGCAGTACTTC. The full variable domain, completed using reference TRBV7-2 and TRBJ2-7, is GAGVSQSPSNKVTEKGKDVELRCDPISGHTALYWYRQSLGQGLEFLIYFQGNSAPDKSGLPSDRFSAERTGGSVSTLTIQRTQQEDSAVYLCASSWRPPLEDLYEQYFGPGTRLTVT.

In DNA form, the CDR3 reads TGTGCCAGTAGTACCCGGCCCTCCGGGCTGTTTTTT. As protein: CASSTRPSGLFF. This chain links TRBV19 with TRBJ2-2; unclear D gene. This CDR3 has 12 residues. CDR1 and CDR2 from the germline V gene are LNHDA and SQIVND (reference sequence). Trimming shortened V by 4 bases and J by 13 bases, and 13 bases separated the two germline ends.

This chain uses TRBV7-8 with TRBJ2-7; 9 bases map to TRBD2. Trimming removed 4 bases from V and 2 bases from J; junction bases left unmatched: 6. The CDR3 is 15 amino acids. CDR1 is SGHVS and CDR2 is FQNEAQ in the germline V gene. The CDR3 reads CASSSKTSGTYEQYF. The CDR3 coding sequence is TGTGCCAGCAGCTCAAAGACTAGCGGCACCTACGAGCAGTACTTC. The whole variable domain, filled in from reference TRBV7-8 and TRBJ2-7, reads GAGVSQSPRYKVAKRGQDVALRCDPISGHVSLFWYQQALGQGPEFLTYFQNEAQLDKSGLPSDRFFAERPEGSVSTLKIQRTQQEDSAVYLCASSSKTSGTYEQYFGPGTRLTVT.

The rearrangement uses TRBV29-1 and TRBJ1-2; no definite D call. Germline CDR1 is SQVTM and CDR2 is ANQGSEA. V was cut by 5 bases and J by 2 bases, with 9 bases left in between. The CDR3 loop spans 12 amino acids. The CDR3, as DNA: TGCAGCGTTAATCATCCCAACTATGGCTACACCTTC. Its translation is CSVNHPNYGYTF.

The chain recombines TRBV7-9 with TRBJ1-5; tentatively, D is TRBD1 (6 bases). Deletions cut 2 bases from V and 6 bases from J, with 17 bases between. The germline V gene has CDR1 SEHNR and CDR2 FQNEAQ (reference sequence). The CDR3 has 16 amino acids. The CDR3 protein is CASSLFSGAVGQPQHF. CDR3 bases: TGTGCCAGCAGCTTATTTTCAGGGGCGGTGGGTCAGCCCCAGCATTTT.

The chain combines TRBV14 with TRBJ2-2; TRBD1 aligns across 8 bases. The CDR3 is 15 amino acids. Germline-derived CDR1 and CDR2 are SGHDN and FVKESK. V shed 5 bases, J shed 4 bases, and the junction held 6 bases outside the gene matches. The CDR3 loop is CASSTRDRSTGELFF. CDR3 sequence (DNA): TGTGCCAGCAGCACGAGGGACAGGAGCACCGGGGAGCTGTTTTTT.

This chain's CDR3 is CASSRNGEQYF. Written as DNA, the CDR3 is TGTGCCAGCAGTCGCAATGGGGAGCAGTACTTC. The gene calls are TRBV28 and TRBJ2-7; D call uncertain. V lost 5 bases to trimming and J lost 7 bases, with 9 bases between them. The CDR3 contains 11 residues. Germline V gene lookup returns CDR1 MDHEN and CDR2 SYDVKM.

This chain links TRBV6-5 with TRBJ1-1; weak D call: TRBD1 (5 bases). Germline lookup yields CDR1 MNHEY and CDR2 SVGAGI. The CDR3 extends over 12 amino acids. Trimming took 4 bases from V and 7 from J, leaving 10 bases between them. CDR3 loop: CASSSIQGEAFF. The CDR3 nucleotides are TGTGCCAGCAGTTCTATTCAGGGTGAAGCTTTCTTT.

The sample holds one count of this clone. V gene TRBV7-2 combines with J gene TRBJ2-7; D tentatively reads TRBD1 or TRBD2 (5 bases each). The CDR3 spans 14 residues. V was trimmed by 4 bases and J by 8 bases, leaving 18 bases between them. Germline-derived CDR1 and CDR2 are SGHTA and FQGNSA. The CDR3 region has the DNA TGTGCCAGCAGCTCTGGACGGGGCTACGTACAGCAGTACTTC. Its protein is CASSSGRGYVQQYF.

The rearrangement uses TRBV28 and TRBJ2-7, with TRBD1 matching over 8 bases. The CDR3 spans 15 residues. The V gene's germline CDR1 is MDHEN and CDR2 SYDVKM. After removal of 6 bases from V and 1 base from J, the junction contained 8 bases not matched to a gene. The CDR3 nucleotides are TGTGCCAGCAGAGAGGGACAGGTCAATTCCTACGAGCAGTACTTC. Translation: CASREGQVNSYEQYF.

The J gene is TRBJ1-1, the V gene TRBV29-1; 9 bases align to TRBD1. This CDR3 region has 13 residues. Germline-derived CDR1 and CDR2 are SQVTM and ANQGSEA. With V trimmed by 5 bases and J by 4 bases, 5 bases remained unmatched. CDR3 sequence reads: CSVSDRGSTEAFF. In nucleotides, the CDR3 is TGCAGCGTTTCAGACAGGGGGAGCACTGAAGCTTTCTTT.

V is TRBV5-1 and J is TRBJ2-7, with unresolved D. The V gene lost 4 bases and the J gene lost 2 bases, with 13 bases spanning the gap. The CDR3 extends over 14 amino acids. Germline V gene sequence: CDR1 SGHRS, CDR2 YFSETQ. CDR3 nucleotides: TGCGCCAGCAGCGCTGAAATATTTACCTACGAGCAGTACTTC. As protein: CASSAEIFTYEQYF.

CDR3: CASSSVGFSYEQYF. The DNA of the CDR3 is TGTGCCAGCAGCTCTGTAGGCTTCTCCTACGAGCAGTACTTC. This chain links TRBV13 with TRBJ2-7; unclear D gene. The V and J ends lost 4 bases and 0 bases respectively, with 10 bases between them. This CDR3 has 14 residues. Germline CDR1 reads PRHDT; CDR2 reads FYEKMQ (reference sequence).